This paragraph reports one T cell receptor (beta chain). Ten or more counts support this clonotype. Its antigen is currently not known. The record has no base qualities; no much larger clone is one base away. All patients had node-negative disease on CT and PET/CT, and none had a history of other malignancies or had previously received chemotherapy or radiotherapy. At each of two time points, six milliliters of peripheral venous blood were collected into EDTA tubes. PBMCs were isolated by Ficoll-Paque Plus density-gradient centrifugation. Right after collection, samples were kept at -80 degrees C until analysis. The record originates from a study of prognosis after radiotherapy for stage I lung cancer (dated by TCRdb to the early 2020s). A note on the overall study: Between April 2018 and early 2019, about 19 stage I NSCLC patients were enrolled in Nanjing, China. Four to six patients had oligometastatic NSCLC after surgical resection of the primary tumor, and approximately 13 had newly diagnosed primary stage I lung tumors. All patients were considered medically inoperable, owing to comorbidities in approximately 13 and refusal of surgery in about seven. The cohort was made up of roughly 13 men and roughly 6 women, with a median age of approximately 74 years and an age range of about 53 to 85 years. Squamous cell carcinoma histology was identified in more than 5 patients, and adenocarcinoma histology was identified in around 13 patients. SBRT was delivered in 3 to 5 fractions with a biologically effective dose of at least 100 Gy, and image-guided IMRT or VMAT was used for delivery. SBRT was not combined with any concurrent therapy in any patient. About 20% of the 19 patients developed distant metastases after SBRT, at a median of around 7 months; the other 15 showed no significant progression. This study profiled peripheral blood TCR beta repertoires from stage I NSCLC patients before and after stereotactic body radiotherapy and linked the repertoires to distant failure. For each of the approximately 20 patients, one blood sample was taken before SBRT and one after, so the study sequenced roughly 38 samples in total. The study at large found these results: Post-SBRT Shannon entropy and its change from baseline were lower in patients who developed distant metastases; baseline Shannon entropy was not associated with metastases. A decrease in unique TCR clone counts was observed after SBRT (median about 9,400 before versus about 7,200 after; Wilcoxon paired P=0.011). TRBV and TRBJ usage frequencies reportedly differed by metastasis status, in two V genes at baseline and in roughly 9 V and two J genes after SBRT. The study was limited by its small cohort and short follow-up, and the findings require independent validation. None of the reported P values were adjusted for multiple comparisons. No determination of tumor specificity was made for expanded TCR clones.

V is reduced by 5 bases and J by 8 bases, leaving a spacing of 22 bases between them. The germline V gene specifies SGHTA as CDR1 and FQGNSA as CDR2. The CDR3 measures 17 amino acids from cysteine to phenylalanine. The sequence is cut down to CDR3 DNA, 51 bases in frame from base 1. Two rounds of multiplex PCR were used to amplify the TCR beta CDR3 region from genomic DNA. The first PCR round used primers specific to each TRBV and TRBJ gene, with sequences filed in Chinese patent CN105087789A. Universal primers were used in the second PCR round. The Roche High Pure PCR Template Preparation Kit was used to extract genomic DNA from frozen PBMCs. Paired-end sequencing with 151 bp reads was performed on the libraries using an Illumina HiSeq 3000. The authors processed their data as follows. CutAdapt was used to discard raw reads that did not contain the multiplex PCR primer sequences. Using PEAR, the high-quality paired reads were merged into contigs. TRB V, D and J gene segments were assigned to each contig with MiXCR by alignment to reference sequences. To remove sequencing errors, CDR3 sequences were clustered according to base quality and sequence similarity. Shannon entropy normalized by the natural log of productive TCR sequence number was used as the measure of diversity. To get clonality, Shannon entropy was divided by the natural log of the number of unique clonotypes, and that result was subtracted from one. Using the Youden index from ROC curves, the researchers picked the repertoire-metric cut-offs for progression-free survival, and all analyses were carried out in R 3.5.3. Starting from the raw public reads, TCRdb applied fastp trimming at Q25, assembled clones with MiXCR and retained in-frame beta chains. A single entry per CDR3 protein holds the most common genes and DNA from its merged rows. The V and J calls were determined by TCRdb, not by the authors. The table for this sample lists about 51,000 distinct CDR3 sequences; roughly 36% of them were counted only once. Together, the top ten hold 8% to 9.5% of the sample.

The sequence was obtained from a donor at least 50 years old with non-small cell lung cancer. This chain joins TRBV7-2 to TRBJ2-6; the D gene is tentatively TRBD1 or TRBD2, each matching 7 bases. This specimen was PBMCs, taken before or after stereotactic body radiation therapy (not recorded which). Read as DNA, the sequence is TGTGCCAGCAGCGCAACGACGATCAGGGGGGGAACCAACGTCCTGACTTTC. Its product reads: CASSATTIRGGTNVLTF. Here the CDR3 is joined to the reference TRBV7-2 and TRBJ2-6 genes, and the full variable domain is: GAGVSQSPSNKVTEKGKDVELRCDPISGHTALYWYRQSLGQGLEFLIYFQGNSAPDKSGLPSDRFSAERTGGSVSTLTIQRTQQEDSAVYLCASSATTIRGGTNVLTFGAGSRLTVL.